This TCR beta chain was profiled in a study of cytomegalovirus exposure and HLA in healthy donors. Comment on this clone: Its antigen is not known.

A multiplex PCR was run with 60 Vbeta primers and 13 Jbeta primers. Using immunoSEQ multiplex PCR, the repertoire was profiled, and TCRdb retains in-frame clones only, with some absent. The table shows 150,000 to 200,000 clones, with 75% to 85% occurring only once. Findings and limits, study-wide: One cluster of highly shared sequence variants probably arose as a sequencing artifact.

V dropped 0 bases and J dropped 7 bases, with 7 bases sitting between them. CDR3 size: 13 residues. Looked up from germline, CDR1 is PRHDT and CDR2 is FYEKMQ (reference sequence). This chain joins TRBV13 and TRBJ1-3, with TRBD1 as a possible D gene (5 bases). The sequencing sample was made of PBMCs. The receptor's source is a female donor in good health and CMV-seronegative. CDR3 in DNA: TGTGCCAGCAGCTTAGGGCAGGGTAACACCATATATTTT. It codes for CASSLGQGNTIYF.